The clone carrying this T cell receptor beta chain was seen repeatedly, ten times or more. What it recognizes is unknown. The data originate from a study of T cell repertoires in cytomegalovirus infection. The overall study: Recently identified HLA-C-restricted and well-studied HLA-B-restricted CMV epitopes were used. Evidence of both CMV infection and a matching HLA type came from public TCR beta signatures.

Study findings and constraints: Cumulative public TCR beta family frequency identified carriers of CMV plus the relevant HLA. HLA-C-restricted TCR beta clonotypes specific for CMV led the ex vivo response.

TCRdb recomputed calls from the reads with MiXCR, one row per CDR3 protein. This table has approximately 730,000 distinct CDR3 sequences, 33% appearing once. Trimming took 5 bases from V and 9 from J, leaving 14 bases between them. CDR3 length equals 13 residues. Germline-derived CDR1 and CDR2 are SGHVS and FQNEAQ. The sequences come from cultured PBMCs, collected from culture after CMV antigen stimulation. The chain is built from TRBV7-8 and TRBJ1-5; the D is unclear. The receptor was derived from a human donor in good health (CMV status not recorded). Some clones in this sample may be carry-over from other donors' samples. The CDR3 coding sequence is TGTGCCAGCAGCGAAGACCGGCAAGGGCCCCAGCATTTT. It encodes CASSEDRQGPQHF.